This TCR beta chain was profiled in a study of T cells of healthy individuals. TCRdb re-derived calls from the 5' RACE reads in MiXCR, one entry per CDR3 protein. The sample holds about 63,000 distinct CDR3 sequences, around 16% seen once. In this sample, this clonotype turned up a few times. The V end was cut by 0 bases, the J end by 0 bases, with 9 bases between. This CDR3 has 16 amino acids. Germline V gene sequence: CDR1 MNHNY, CDR2 SVGAGI (reference sequence). This TCR derives from a human donor in good health. This chain uses TRBV6-6 with TRBJ2-4, with D unclear. For the CDR3, the DNA is TGTGCCAGCAGTTACTCGATGTCGAAAGCCAAAAACATTCAGTACTTC. Translating it yields CASSYSMSKAKNIQYF.